This T cell receptor beta chain came from a study of cytomegalovirus exposure and HLA in healthy donors. Study-wide results and caveats: It was 150 to 200 TCR beta chains that were listed as cytomegalovirus-associated. TCR sequences were mostly rare, though some public TCRs occurred in many donors. Subsequent analysis of the 100 to 150 validation repertoires found a tendency for first-cohort TCR clusters to co-occur.

Some clones are missing from TCRdb's copy, which holds only in-frame ones; the method was immunoSEQ multiplex PCR. This sample has hundreds of thousands of clones; 75% to 90% occur once, and the top ten carry under 0.95%. A word on this clone: What it binds is not known.

The donors were in the roughly 130-subject validation cohort; that cohort was separate from the roughly 700-subject first cohort. V lost 0 bases, J lost 6 bases, and 8 bases stayed unmatched. The CDR3 is 17 amino acids. The germline CDR1 and CDR2 sequences are LGHNA and YNFKEQ. Sequencing was carried out using PBMCs. The rearrangement links TRBV4-2 to TRBJ2-1, with TRBD2 matching over 10 bases. The receptor was derived from a woman under 30 in good health and CMV-seronegative. CDR3 residues: CASSQDGSVAGGNEQFF. CDR3 bases: TGTGCCAGCAGCCAAGATGGGTCGGTAGCGGGAGGCAATGAGCAGTTCTTC.